Reported below is one T cell receptor beta chain. The table lists this clonotype with many counts. Its antigen specificity is not known. Base quality data are lacking; no much larger clone is found one base away. Trimming leaves V shorter by 4 bases and J shorter by 2 bases, with the junction holding 8 bases beyond the gene matches. The germline V gene gives CDR1 as SGHRS and CDR2 as YFSETQ. There are 16 amino acids in the CDR3, from cysteine to phenylalanine inclusive. Of all the DNA, just the CDR3 is kept, 48 bases in frame from base 1. This record belongs to a study of T-cell reconstitution after alpha-beta-depleted transplantation in children (dated by TCRdb to 2016 to 2018). Notes on the research overall: Using TCR repertoire profiling, the study followed T-cell immune reconstitution in a quantitative way in children after TCRalphabeta/CD19-depleted allogeneic hematopoietic cell transplantation.

The protocol used for the library was PCR. TCRdb lists the instrument as Illumina HiSeq 2500. TCR library preparation used molecular barcoding, with unique molecular identifiers applied to normalize quantification of the TCRbeta repertoire. TCRdb trimmed the raw reads at Q25, called clones with MiXCR and kept productive beta chains. Each CDR3 protein appears once, grouped with its most common genes and DNA. This sample gives a few hundred thousand distinct CDR3 sequences in total; approximately 9.7% of them show up just once. Over 4.5% of the sample rests with the top ten. The TCR originated in a human donor who donated a stem cell graft to a child with SCID. The chain was built from TRBV5-1 and TRBJ1-3; TRBD1 matches 8 bases in the middle. Sequencing used PBMCs from the stem cell graft donor, obtained from the stem cell graft. CDR3 reads: CASSPMPQGAGNTIYF. The nucleotide sequence is TGCGCCAGCAGCCCGATGCCACAGGGGGCTGGAAACACCATATATTTT.